This T cell receptor beta chain was observed in a study of blood T cell repertoires in COVID-19. Using immunoSEQ multiplex PCR, the repertoire was profiled, and TCRdb retains in-frame clones only, with some absent. The table shows about 480,000 clones, with approximately 90% occurring only once. This CDR3 region has 13 residues. V lost 3 bases, J lost 6 bases, and 9 bases lay in between. Germline values: CDR1 MGHRA, CDR2 YSYEKL. This TCR derives from a woman aged 25-40 years with acute or convalescent COVID-19. Sequencing was carried out using peripheral blood. The V gene is TRBV4-1, the J gene TRBJ2-1; D gene ambiguous. CDR3 loop: CASSQVQFNEQFF. The CDR3 coding sequence is TGCGCCAGCAGCCAGGTTCAGTTCAATGAGCAGTTCTTC.